Here is one T cell receptor beta chain with its context. The target antigen is unknown. These data originate in a study of shared clonotypes between healthy human individuals. Overall study results and limits: Blood alone was sampled, and tissue repertoires likely differ.

Every one of the donors was a Caucasian adult that lived in Nashville, Tennessee. Germline V gene data show CDR1 as SGHAT and CDR2 as FQNNGV. The CDR3 length is 16 residues. The V gene end was trimmed by 2 bases and the J gene end by 2 bases; junction bases not matched to a gene: 5. Researchers divided each subset's genomic DNA evenly across several immunoSEQ plates. Clones were sequenced by immunoSEQ multiplex PCR, and TCRdb holds only the in-frame ones, with some missing. This table holds approximately 720,000 clones, 72% found once. Sequencing was done on a sample of memory CD4+ T cells sorted from blood. Subset defined: CD45RA-negative fraction. The chain uses TRBV11-2 and TRBJ2-7; TRBD1 agrees at 11 bases. This sequence originates from a woman between 25 and 40 years old in good health. CDR3 loop: CASSLLGGQGAYEQYF. For the CDR3, the DNA is TGTGCCAGCAGCTTACTTGGGGGACAGGGGGCCTACGAGCAGTACTTC.